This T cell receptor beta chain was captured in a study of blood T cell repertoires in COVID-19. The method was immunoSEQ multiplex PCR; TCRdb's version includes in-frame clones alone and lacks a portion of them. The data contain 130,000 to 150,000 clones, roughly 82% of them singletons. The CDR3 covers 13 residues. Losses at the gene ends were 5 bases for V and 8 bases for J; bases not matched to a gene: 8. The origin of this receptor is a woman aged 45-65 years in a cohort sampled during active or convalescent COVID-19. The V call is TRBV12-3 or TRBV12-4, the J call TRBJ1-2; 7 bases map to TRBD1. Sequencing was carried out using peripheral blood. The CDR3 sequence is CASSPGTVSGYTF. CDR3 nucleotides: TGTGCCAGCAGTCCAGGGACAGTTAGCGGCTACACCTTC.